The entry below gives a single T cell receptor (beta chain) sequence along with its context. Reverse transcription of all isolated RNA meant that expressed TCRB transcripts were sequenced. Libraries were prepared by immunoSEQ multiplex PCR; TCRdb keeps only in-frame clonotypes and omits some of them. The sample lists hundreds of thousands of clones, roughly 15% occurring once. Sorting gave populations that all exceeded 95% purity. These data are taken from a study of beta chain features in type 1 diabetes. CDR3 length: 16 residues. V was cut by 3 bases and J by 0 bases, with 10 bases left in between. Germline-derived CDR1 and CDR2 are SGHTS and YDEGEE.

This receptor was identified in a young man in good health. V usage is TRBV5-8 and J usage is TRBJ2-6; D possibly matches TRBD1 or TRBD2 (5 bases each). The specimen was naive CD4+ T cells from blood. For the CDR3, the DNA is TGTGCCAGCAGCTGGGGACGGCACTCTGGGGCCAACGTCCTGACTTTC. It encodes CASSWGRHSGANVLTF. Drawing the rest from reference TRBV5-8 and TRBJ2-6, the complete variable domain is EAGVTQSPTHLIKTRGQQATLRCSPISGHTSVYWYQQALGLGLQFLLWYDEGEERNRGNFPPRFSGRQFPNYSSELNVNALELEDSALYLCASSWGRHSGANVLTFGAGSRLTVL.